These T cell receptor beta chains were read from a single sample in a study of blood T cell repertoires in COVID-19. Profiled with immunoSEQ multiplex PCR; TCRdb holds only in-frame clones, not every one. The sample carries around 160,000 clones, almost 90% recorded once. Source material: peripheral blood. These receptors came from a human donor in a cohort sampled during active COVID-19. CDR3s include the opening cysteine and the closing phenylalanine or tryptophan. D genes are given only for firm matches. Rows give clone size only sometimes, using once, few, many, or a class for an expanded clone.

>TRBV5-1|-|14|TRBJ1-2|-
TGCGCCAGCAGATACCCCCAGGATGCCTATGGCTACACCTTC
CASRYPQDAYGYTF
>TRBV19|TRBD2|18|TRBJ2-3|-
TGTGCCAGTAGTACGGCACAAAGACTAGCGGGGGGCACAGATACGCAGTATTTT
CASSTAQRLAGGTDTQYF
>TRBV4-1|-|15|TRBJ2-1|-
TGCGCCAGCAGCCAGGGGCAGGGCTCCTACAATGAGCAGTTCTTC
CASSQGQGSYNEQFF
>TRBV29-1|TRBD1|13|TRBJ2-7|-
TGCAGCGTTGAGGGACAGGGGGCCTACGAGCAGTACTTC
CSVEGQGAYEQYF
>TRBV6-5|-|12|TRBJ2-7|-
TGTGCCGTCCGCGGGCGTGTCTACGAGCAGTACTTC
CAVRGRVYEQYF
>TRBV7-9|TRBD1|13|TRBJ2-5|once
TGTGCCAGCAGCTTCGGGACAGAAGAGACCCAGTACTTC
CASSFGTEETQYF
>TRBV7-6|-|15|TRBJ2-1|-
TGTGCCAGCAGCTTAGGACTGGACAGATACAATGAGCAGTTCTTC
CASSLGLDRYNEQFF
>TRBV18|-|15|TRBJ2-7|-
TGTGCCAGCTCACCACTGGCAGAGGCTTATGGTGAGCAGTACTTC
CASSPLAEAYGEQYF
>TRBV4-3|TRBD1|17|TRBJ1-1|-
TGCGCCAGCAGCCAAGACCCCTCCCCGATCCGCAGGGGGGATGCTTTCTTT
CASSQDPSPIRRGDAFF
>TRBV7-3|-|14|TRBJ2-7|-
TGTGCCAGCAGCTTAATGGCAGGAACCTACGAGCAGTACTTC
CASSLMAGTYEQYF
>TRBV27|TRBD1|15|TRBJ1-2|medium-sized
TGTGCCAGCAGTTTCGGACAGGGAGGTTGGGATGGCTACACCTTC
CASSFGQGGWDGYTF
>TRBV5-1|TRBD1|16|TRBJ1-3|-
TGCGCCAGCAGCTTGAACCCGGGACAGACTGGAAACACCATATATTTT
CASSLNPGQTGNTIYF
>TRBV5-1|-|16|TRBJ2-1|-
TGCGCCAGCAGCTTGGTGCCGGGAGAGACCTACAATGAGCAGTTCTTC
CASSLVPGETYNEQFF
>TRBV7-8|-|15|TRBJ2-1|-
TGTGCCAGCAGCTTAGTACGAGTCTCCTACAATGAGCAGTTCTTC
CASSLVRVSYNEQFF
>TRBV11-2|-|15|TRBJ1-6|-
TGTGCCAGCAGCTTAGGTCCCGGGGTTGATTCACCCCTCCACTTT
CASSLGPGVDSPLHF
>TRBV7-9|-|13|TRBJ1-2|-
TGTGCCAGCAGCCCTTCACAGGACTATGGCTACACCTTC
CASSPSQDYGYTF
>TRBV6-5|-|12|TRBJ2-1|-
TGTGCCAGCAGTTCTCCTATCGGTGAGCAGTTCTTC
CASSSPIGEQFF
>TRBV27|TRBD1|16|TRBJ1-2|-
TGTGCCAGCAGTTTAAGCCGGGACAGGTTAAACTATGGCTACACCTTC
CASSLSRDRLNYGYTF
>TRBV9|TRBD2|16|TRBJ2-3|-
TGTGCCAGCAGCGTAGAACGGGAGGGAAGCACAGATACGCAGTATTTT
CASSVEREGSTDTQYF
>TRBV18|-|14|TRBJ2-3|-
TGTGCCAGCTCCCTGGGAGTGGGCACAGATACGCAGTATTTT
CASSLGVGTDTQYF
>TRBV5-1|TRBD1|16|TRBJ2-1|-
TGCGCCAGCAGCTTGGTCGGGACAGGGTCTAACAATGAGCAGTTCTTC
CASSLVGTGSNNEQFF
>TRBV3-1/TRBV3-2|-|15|TRBJ2-1|-
TGTGCCAGCAGCCAAGGGCAGGGTGACTACAATGAGCAGTTCTTC
CASSQGQGDYNEQFF
>TRBV19|TRBD2|15|TRBJ2-3|-
TGTGCCAGTAGTATCTTCCGGGGGGGAGCAGATACGCAGTATTTT
CASSIFRGGADTQYF
>TRBV5-8|-|17|TRBJ2-7|-
TGTGCCAGCAGCTTGTATATCACTGGCGGGGCCCTCTACGAGCAGTACTTC
CASSLYITGGALYEQYF
>TRBV7-3|-|13|TRBJ2-5|-
TGTGCCAGCAGCCCAACTAGGGAAGAGACCCAGTACTTC
CASSPTREETQYF
>TRBV6-2/TRBV6-3|-|15|TRBJ2-3|-
TGTGCCAGCAGTAAGGACCTCACCAGGGGAACAACGCAGTATTTT
CASSKDLTRGTTQYF
>TRBV28|-|12|TRBJ1-2|-
TGTGCCAGCAGTGGGGGCCACTATGGCTACACCTTC
CASSGGHYGYTF
>TRBV5-1|TRBD2|16|TRBJ2-3|-
TGCGCCAGCAGCTTGCAGGTGACTAGCGTGTCAGATACGCAGTATTTT
CASSLQVTSVSDTQYF
>TRBV6-2/TRBV6-3|TRBD1|15|TRBJ1-2|-
TGTGCCAGCAGTCTTCAACGGACAGGGCTGAATGGCTACACCTTC
CASSLQRTGLNGYTF
>TRBV15|TRBD1|13|TRBJ1-1|-
TGTGCCTCGGGACAGGGTGTCTCCACTGAAGCTTTCTTT
CASGQGVSTEAFF
>TRBV5-4|-|15|TRBJ2-3|-
TGTGCCAGCAGCTTGTCCAGGGGAGGCACAGATACGCAGTATTTT
CASSLSRGGTDTQYF
>TRBV10-3|TRBD1|14|TRBJ2-2|-
TGTGCCATCAGAGGGCAGGGGGCAGCCGGGGAGCTGTTTTTT
CAIRGQGAAGELFF
>TRBV4-2|TRBD2|17|TRBJ2-7|-
TGTGCCAGCAGCCAAGACCAGAGAGCGGGAGTCTTGTACGAGCAGTACTTC
CASSQDQRAGVLYEQYF
>TRBV28|TRBD2|14|TRBJ2-7|-
TGTGCCAGCGCCAGGAGCGGGAGTAGGAACGAGCAGTACTTC
CASARSGSRNEQYF
>TRBV30|-|12|TRBJ2-7|-
TGTGCCTGGAGCGTGGGCGGGCACATAGAGTACTTC
CAWSVGGHIEYF
>TRBV7-9|-|11|TRBJ2-2|-
TGTGCCACCGGGGAGTCCGGGGAGCTGTTTTTT
CATGESGELFF
>TRBV21-1|-|13|TRBJ2-2|-
TGTGCCAGCAACCAGGGGTCGGTCGGGGAGCTGTTTTTT
CASNQGSVGELFF
>TRBV7-2|-|14|TRBJ1-1|-
TGTGCCAGCAGCTTAGTCTCTATGAACACTGAAGCTTTCTTT
CASSLVSMNTEAFF
>TRBV28|TRBD2|16|TRBJ2-1|-
TGTGCCAGCAGTGGGGCAAGTAGCGGGGAATACAATGAGCAGTTCTTC
CASSGASSGEYNEQFF
>TRBV28|TRBD1|16|TRBJ2-5|-
TGTGCCAGCAGTCCCCTCAGGGGGCGCGGCTGGGAGACCCAGTACTTC
CASSPLRGRGWETQYF
>TRBV6-1|-|17|TRBJ1-4|-
TGTGCCAGCAGTGGAAACAGGGACCTCGCTTTCGGTGAAAAACTGTTTTTT
CASSGNRDLAFGEKLFF
>TRBV9|TRBD2|16|TRBJ2-1|-
TGTGCCAGCAGCGTAGCGGGAGGAACAAGGAGCAATGAGCAGTTCTTC
CASSVAGGTRSNEQFF
>TRBV19|-|16|TRBJ2-2|once
TGTGCCAGTAGCCTGGATGGGGCTACGAACACCGGGGAGCTGTTTTTT
CASSLDGATNTGELFF
>TRBV7-9|-|16|TRBJ1-4|-
TGTGCCAGCAGCGCCCCTACGGGATCGACTAATGAAAAACTGTTTTTT
CASSAPTGSTNEKLFF
>TRBV4-1|-|16|TRBJ2-7|once
TGCGCCAGCAGCCAAGGGGCGGCGGGGAACCCCTACGAGCAGTACTTC
CASSQGAAGNPYEQYF